A single sample is the source of the 3 T cell receptor beta chains below, sequenced in a study of Graves' ophthalmopathy and Graves' hyperthyroidism (dated by TCRdb to the late 2010s). The listed sequencing device is Illumina HiSeq 2000. For repertoire sequencing, TCR beta CDR3 regions were amplified from RNA transcripts. A first-round RT-PCR used HTBI primers with the Qiagen OneStep RT-PCR kit, followed by a second-round multiplex PCR, size selection and purification. TCRdb itself trimmed the public reads at Q25 with fastp, ran MiXCR and retained productive beta chains. Rows with one shared CDR3 protein collapse into an entry with the most common genes and DNA. The sample data list about 550,000 distinct CDR3 sequences, and approximately 35% of these were observed just once. The ten largest account for 3.5% to 4.5% of the sample. The sequenced sample was peripheral blood or thyroid tissue (not recorded which). These receptors all stem from an adult man with Graves' hyperthyroidism.

With regard to this clonotype: Compared with germline, one end of the junction differs, possibly owing to a read error. The rearrangement uses TRBV10-3 and TRBJ2-5, with 11 bases lining up with TRBD1. CDR1 is ENHRY and CDR2 is SYGVKD in the germline V gene. The CDR3 consists of 15 residues. The CDR3 DNA follows: TGTGCCATCAGCGTGGACAGGGGGCAGGGAGAGGCCCAGTACTTC. Translation gives CAISVDRGQGEAQYF.

This clonotype was observed at least ten times. One end of the junction varies from germline; a read error may be responsible. This chain joins TRBV7-2 and TRBJ1-6; D remains ambiguous. Looked up from germline, CDR1 is SGHTA and CDR2 is FQGNSA. The CDR3 contains 16 residues. The CDR3 bases are TGTGACAGCAGGCATGTCGTCAGCGTTTATAATTCACCCCTCCACTTT. Amino acid sequence: CDSRHVVSVYNSPLHF.

Ten or more counts support this clonotype. The genes are TRBV10-3 and TRBJ1-4; 7 bases agree with TRBD1. The CDR3 covers 15 residues. V lost 3 bases to trimming and J lost 5 bases; unmatched junction nucleotides: 6. Looked up from germline, CDR1 is ENHRY and CDR2 is SYGVKD. In nucleotides, the CDR3 is TGTGCCATCAGTGACCGACAGGGAGGGAATGAAAAACTGTTTTTT. Its protein is CAISDRQGGNEKLFF.